This T cell receptor beta chain is from a study of cytomegalovirus exposure and HLA in healthy donors. The study ran its PCR with 60 Vbeta and 13 Jbeta primers. Only in-frame clones appear in the TCRdb table, and some are missing; sequencing was by immunoSEQ multiplex PCR. The sample yields 110,000 to 150,000 clones, around 10% seen once. This clone has just a few counts. Trimming removed 5 bases from V and 2 bases from J; junction bases left unmatched: 11. This CDR3 region has 16 residues. Germline-derived CDR1 and CDR2 are LNHNV and YYDKDF (reference sequence). This TCR was recovered from a man in his fifties in good health and CMV-seronegative. This sequence joins TRBV15 and TRBJ1-2; TRBD1 agrees at 7 bases. The specimen sequenced was PBMCs. The chain's CDR3 is CATSGRDRSLNYGYTF. CDR3 sequence (DNA): TGTGCCACCAGCGGCCGGGACAGAAGTCTAAACTATGGCTACACCTTC. Looking up the rest from reference TRBV15 and TRBJ1-2 gives the full variable domain: DAMVIQNPRYQVTQFGKPVTLSCSQTLNHNVMYWYQQKSSQAPKLLFHYYDKDFNNEADTPDNFQSRRPNTSFCFLDIRSPGLGDTAMYLCATSGRDRSLNYGYTFGSGTRLTVV.